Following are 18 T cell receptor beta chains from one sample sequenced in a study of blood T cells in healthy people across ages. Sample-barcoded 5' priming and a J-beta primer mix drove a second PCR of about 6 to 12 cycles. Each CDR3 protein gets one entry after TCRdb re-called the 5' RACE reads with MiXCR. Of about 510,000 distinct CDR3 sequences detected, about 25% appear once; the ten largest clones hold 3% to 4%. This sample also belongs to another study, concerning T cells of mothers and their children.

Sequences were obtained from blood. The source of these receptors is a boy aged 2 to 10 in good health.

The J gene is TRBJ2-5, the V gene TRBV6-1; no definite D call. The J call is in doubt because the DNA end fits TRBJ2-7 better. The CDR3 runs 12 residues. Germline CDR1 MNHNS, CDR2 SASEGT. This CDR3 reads CASSQFSYEQYF. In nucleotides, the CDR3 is TGTGCCAGCAGCCAATTCTCCTACGAGCAGTACTTC.

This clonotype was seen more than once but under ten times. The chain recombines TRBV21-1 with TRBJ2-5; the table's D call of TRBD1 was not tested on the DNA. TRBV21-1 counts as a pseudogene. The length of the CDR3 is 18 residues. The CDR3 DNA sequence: TGTGCCAGCAGCCCCCGGGACAGGGGGCCCACGAACCAAGAGACCCAGTACTTC. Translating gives CASSPRDRGPTNQETQYF.

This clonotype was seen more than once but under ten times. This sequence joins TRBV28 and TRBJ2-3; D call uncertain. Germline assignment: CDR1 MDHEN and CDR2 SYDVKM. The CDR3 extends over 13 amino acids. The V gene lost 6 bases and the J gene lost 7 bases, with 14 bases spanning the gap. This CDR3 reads CASRAGTLNTQYF. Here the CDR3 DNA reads TGTGCCAGCAGAGCTGGCACTTTGAATACGCAGTATTTT.

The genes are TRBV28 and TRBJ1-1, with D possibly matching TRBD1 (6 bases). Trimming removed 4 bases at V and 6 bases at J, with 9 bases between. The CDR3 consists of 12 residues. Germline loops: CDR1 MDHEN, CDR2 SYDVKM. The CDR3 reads CASSSRTAEAFF. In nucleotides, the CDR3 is TGTGCCAGCAGTTCAAGGACAGCTGAAGCTTTCTTT.

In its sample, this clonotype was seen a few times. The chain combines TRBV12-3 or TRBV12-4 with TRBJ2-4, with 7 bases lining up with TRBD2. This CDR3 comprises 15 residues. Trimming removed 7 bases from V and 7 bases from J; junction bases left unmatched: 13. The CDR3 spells CASTTGGGEGNIQYF. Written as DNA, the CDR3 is TGTGCCAGCACTACCGGTGGGGGGGAAGGGAACATTCAGTACTTC.

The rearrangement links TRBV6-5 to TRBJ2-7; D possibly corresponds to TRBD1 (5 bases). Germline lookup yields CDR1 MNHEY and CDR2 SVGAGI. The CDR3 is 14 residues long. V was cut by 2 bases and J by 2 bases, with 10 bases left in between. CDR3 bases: TGTGCCAGCAGTTACCAGGCAGGGACCTACGAGCAGTACTTC. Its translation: CASSYQAGTYEQYF.

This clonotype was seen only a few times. CDR3 DNA: TGTGCCAGCAGCCTCGAGGGAAAATCCTACGAGCAGTACTTC. Its protein is CASSLEGKSYEQYF. The chain couples TRBV9 to TRBJ2-5; perhaps TRBD2 as D (5 bases). The DNA matches TRBJ2-7 better at its end, which makes the J call doubtful. This CDR3 has 14 amino acids. Germline assignment: CDR1 SGDLS and CDR2 YYNGEE.

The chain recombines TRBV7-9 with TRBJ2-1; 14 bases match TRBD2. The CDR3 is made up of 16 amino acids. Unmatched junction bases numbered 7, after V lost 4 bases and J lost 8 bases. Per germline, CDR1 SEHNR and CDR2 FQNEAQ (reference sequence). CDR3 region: CASSSPGLAGEHEQFF. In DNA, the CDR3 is TGTGCCAGCAGCTCACCGGGACTAGCGGGAGAACATGAGCAGTTCTTC.

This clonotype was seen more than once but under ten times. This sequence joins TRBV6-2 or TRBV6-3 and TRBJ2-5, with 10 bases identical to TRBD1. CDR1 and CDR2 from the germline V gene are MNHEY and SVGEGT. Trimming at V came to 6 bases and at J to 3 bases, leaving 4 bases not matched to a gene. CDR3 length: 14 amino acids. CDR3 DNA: TGTGCCAGCAGAACCGGACAGGGGGAAGAGACCCAGTACTTC. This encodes CASRTGQGEETQYF.

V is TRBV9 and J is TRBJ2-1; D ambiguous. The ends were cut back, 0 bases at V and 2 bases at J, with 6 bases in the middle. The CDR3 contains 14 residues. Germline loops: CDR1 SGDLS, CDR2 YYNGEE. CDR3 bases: TGTGCCAGCAGCGTAGGGACCACCTACAATGAGCAGTTCTTC. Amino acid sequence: CASSVGTTYNEQFF.

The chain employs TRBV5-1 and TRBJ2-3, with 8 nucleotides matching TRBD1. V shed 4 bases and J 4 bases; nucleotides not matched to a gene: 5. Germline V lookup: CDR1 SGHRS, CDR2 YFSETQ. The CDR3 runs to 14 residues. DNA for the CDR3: TGCGCCAGCAGCGAGGGGGACAGGCCAGATACGCAGTATTTT. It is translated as CASSEGDRPDTQYF. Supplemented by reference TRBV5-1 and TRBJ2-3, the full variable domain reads KAGVTQTPRYLIKTRGQQVTLSCSPISGHRSVSWYQQTPGQGLQFLFEYFSETQRNKGNFPGRFSGRQFSNSRSEMNVSTLELGDSALYLCASSEGDRPDTQYFGPGTRLTVL.

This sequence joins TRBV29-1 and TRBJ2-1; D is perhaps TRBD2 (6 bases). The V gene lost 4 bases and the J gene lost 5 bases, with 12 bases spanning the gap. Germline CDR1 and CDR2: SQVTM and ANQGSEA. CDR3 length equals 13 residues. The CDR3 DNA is TGCAGCGTTGTTGGTCTAGCGAACAATGAGCAGTTCTTC. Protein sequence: CSVVGLANNEQFF.

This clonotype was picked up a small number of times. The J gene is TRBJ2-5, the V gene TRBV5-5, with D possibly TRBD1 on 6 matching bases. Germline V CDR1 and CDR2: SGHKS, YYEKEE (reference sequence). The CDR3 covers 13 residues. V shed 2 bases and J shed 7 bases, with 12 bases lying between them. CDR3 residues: CASSFSGEGTQYF. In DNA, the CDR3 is TGTGCCAGCAGCTTCTCAGGGGAAGGGACCCAGTACTTC.

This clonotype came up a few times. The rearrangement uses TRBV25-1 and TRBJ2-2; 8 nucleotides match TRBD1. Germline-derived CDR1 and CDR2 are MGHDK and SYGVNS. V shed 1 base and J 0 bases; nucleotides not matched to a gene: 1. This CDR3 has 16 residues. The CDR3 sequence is CASSEWGQANTGELFF. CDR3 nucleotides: TGTGCCAGCAGTGAATGGGGACAGGCGAACACCGGGGAGCTGTTTTTT.

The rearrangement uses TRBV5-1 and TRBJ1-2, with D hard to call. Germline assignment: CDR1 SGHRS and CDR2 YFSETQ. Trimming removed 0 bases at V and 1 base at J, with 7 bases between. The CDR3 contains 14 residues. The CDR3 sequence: CASSLGGRNYGYTF. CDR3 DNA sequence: TGCGCCAGCAGCTTGGGCGGACGTAACTATGGCTACACCTTC.

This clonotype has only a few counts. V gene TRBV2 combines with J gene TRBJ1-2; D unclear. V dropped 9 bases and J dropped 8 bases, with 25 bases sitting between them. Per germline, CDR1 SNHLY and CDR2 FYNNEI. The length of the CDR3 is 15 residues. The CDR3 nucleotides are TGTGCCAGTTCCACCTCCGGACGCCCCGCAGAGGGCTACACCTTC. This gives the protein CASSTSGRPAEGYTF.

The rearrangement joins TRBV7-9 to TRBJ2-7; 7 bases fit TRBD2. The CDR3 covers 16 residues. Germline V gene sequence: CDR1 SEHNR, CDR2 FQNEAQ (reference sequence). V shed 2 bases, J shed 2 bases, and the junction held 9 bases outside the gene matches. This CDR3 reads CASSLIGSRGTYEQYF. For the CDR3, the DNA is TGTGCCAGCAGCTTAATCGGGTCGCGGGGGACCTACGAGCAGTACTTC.

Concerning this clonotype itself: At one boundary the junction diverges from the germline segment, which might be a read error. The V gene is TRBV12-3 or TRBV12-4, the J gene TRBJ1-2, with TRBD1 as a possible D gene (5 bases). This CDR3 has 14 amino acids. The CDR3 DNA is TGTGCCAGCAGTTCAGGACACTTTAACCATGGCTACACCTTC. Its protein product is CASSSGHFNHGYTF.